These 29 T cell receptor beta chains were all obtained from the same sample, sequenced in a study of early T cells in non-severe SARS-CoV-2 infection. TCRdb re-analysed the 5' RACE reads in MiXCR, keeping a single row per CDR3 protein. The sample yields 65,000 to 95,000 distinct CDR3 sequences, about 17% seen once. Source material: whole blood. These receptors all come from an adult who was a healthcare worker with PCR-confirmed SARS-CoV-2 infection or an uninfected control (not recorded which).

Concerning this clonotype itself: The CDR3 does not end in the conserved phenylalanine or tryptophan, so this is likely a read error. The DNA is omitted, as the CDR3 cannot be located on it reliably, and the CDR3 follows TCRdb's listing. The chain carries TRBV11-3 and TRBJ1-1. The CDR3 is 12 amino acids long, termini counted. CDR1 is SGHNT, CDR2 YENEEA, per germline. The CDR3 here is CASSLKEKPRAL.

V usage is TRBV9 and J usage is TRBJ2-1, with TRBD2 matching 13 bases. V was clipped by 1 base and J by 4 bases; unmatched bases: 2. CDR3 length equals 16 residues. From germline, CDR1 is SGDLS and CDR2 YYNGEE. This CDR3 reads CASSVSLAGGYNEQFF. The CDR3 DNA reads as TGTGCCAGCAGCGTATCACTAGCGGGAGGGTACAATGAGCAGTTCTTC.

This chain joins TRBV5-4 and TRBJ2-7; D is perhaps TRBD2 (6 bases). The V gene's germline CDR1 is SGHNT and CDR2 YYREEE (reference sequence). The V end lost 3 bases, the J end lost 7 bases, and 17 bases lay between the germline ends. CDR3 length: 14 amino acids. This CDR3 is CASSSLSLRGEQYF. In DNA form, the CDR3 reads TGTGCCAGCAGCTCCCTGAGCCTTCGGGGGGAGCAGTACTTC.

This clonotype was counted between two and nine times. This chain joins TRBV5-6 and TRBJ1-2; 12 nucleotides match TRBD1. V lost 3 bases, J lost 2 bases, and 17 bases stayed unmatched. Germline V lookup: CDR1 SGHDT, CDR2 YYEEEE. The CDR3 consists of 20 residues. This CDR3 is CASSSLPVGTGGRSNYGYTF. The DNA for the CDR3 is TGTGCCAGCAGCTCCCTCCCAGTCGGGACAGGGGGCAGATCAAACTATGGCTACACCTTC.

The V gene is TRBV12-3 or TRBV12-4, the J gene TRBJ2-7, with 8 bases that match TRBD2. The CDR3 consists of 13 residues. The V and J ends lost 7 bases and 3 bases, in that order; junction bases with no gene match: 5. The CDR3 protein is CASKRGSNYEQYF. The DNA for the CDR3 is TGTGCCAGCAAGCGGGGGTCCAACTACGAGCAGTACTTC.

This clonotype has just a few counts. The chain is built from TRBV30 and TRBJ2-6; D unresolved. Trimming shortened V by 6 bases and J by 2 bases, and 8 bases separated the two germline ends. Looked up from germline, CDR1 is GTSNPN and CDR2 is SVGIG (reference sequence). There are 13 residues in the CDR3. The CDR3 protein is CACLVTGANVLTF. Written as DNA, the CDR3 is TGTGCCTGTTTAGTGACTGGGGCCAACGTCCTGACTTTC.

This clonotype came up many times. This sequence joins TRBV4-1 and TRBJ1-6, with 7 bases identical to TRBD1. V lost 1 base to trimming and J lost 8 bases; unmatched junction nucleotides: 8. The V gene's germline CDR1 is MGHRA and CDR2 YSYEKL. The CDR3 contains 16 residues. CDR3 DNA: TGCGCCAGCAGCCAAGCTGCAGGGGGTACGGATTCACCCCTCCACTTT. Translated: CASSQAAGGTDSPLHF.

This clonotype has just a few counts. The chain employs TRBV7-3 and TRBJ2-1; weak D call: TRBD1 (6 bases). The CDR3 sequence is 13 residues long. Germline values: CDR1 SGHTA, CDR2 FQGTGA. V lost 5 bases and J 8 bases, leaving 13 bases between the germline ends. The CDR3 DNA sequence: TGTGCCAGCAGCCCGGGACAACACCATGAGCAGTTCTTC. Its protein product is CASSPGQHHEQFF.

This clonotype was seen a few times. The rearrangement uses TRBV12-3 or TRBV12-4 and TRBJ2-5; D is unclear. This CDR3 comprises 14 residues. With 3 bases removed from V and 3 bases from J, the gap between germline ends came to 11 bases. The CDR3 sequence is CASSFSRRKETQYF. In DNA form, the CDR3 reads TGTGCCAGCAGTTTCTCACGCAGAAAAGAGACCCAGTACTTC.

This clonotype was detected a few times. In nucleotides, the CDR3 is TGTGCCAGCAGCCACATGACTAGCGGGAAGTACAATGAGCAGTTCTTC. It specifies CASSHMTSGKYNEQFF. This chain joins TRBV14 and TRBJ2-1, with 11 positions matching TRBD2. Trimming took 3 bases from V and 4 from J; bases not matched to a gene: 5. The CDR3 runs 16 residues. Germline lookup yields CDR1 SGHDN and CDR2 FVKESK.

The chain uses TRBV20-1 and TRBJ2-7, with D tentatively TRBD2 (5 bases). V was trimmed by 2 bases and J by 0 bases, leaving 14 bases between them. The CDR3 runs to 15 residues. CDR1 and CDR2 (germline): DFQATT, SNEGSKA (reference sequence). The CDR3 is CSARHEGSSSYEQYF. CDR3 bases: TGCAGTGCTAGACACGAGGGCAGTTCCTCCTACGAGCAGTACTTC.

The table lists this clonotype with a few counts. This chain links TRBV7-6 with TRBJ1-3; D ambiguous. This CDR3 contains 15 residues. Germline assignment: CDR1 SGHVS and CDR2 FNYEAQ. V dropped 5 bases and J dropped 0 bases, with 11 bases sitting between them. The CDR3 coding sequence is TGTGCCAGCAGCCCCTCCCCCAGCTCTGGAAACACCATATATTTT. Its translation is CASSPSPSSGNTIYF.

This clonotype was recorded many times. This chain links TRBV7-9 with TRBJ2-1; 7 nucleotides align to TRBD2. This CDR3 comprises 16 residues. Germline V gene sequence: CDR1 SEHNR, CDR2 FQNEAQ (reference sequence). With 5 bases clipped from V and 8 bases from J, the junction kept 15 bases outside the gene matches. DNA of the CDR3: TGTGCCAGCAGCCCCACCACTCAAGGGAGGGGCCATGAGCAGTTCTTC. Its protein product is CASSPTTQGRGHEQFF.

This chain joins TRBV6-1 and TRBJ2-3; either TRBD1 or TRBD2 may supply D (5 bases each). Trimming removed 11 bases at V and 2 bases at J, with 17 bases between. Germline CDR1 is MNHNS and CDR2 is SASEGT. There are 14 residues in the CDR3. DNA of the CDR3: TGTGCCTCCCGCGAGGGGTATTCCACAGATACGCAGTATTTT. Translated, it gives CASREGYSTDTQYF.

The chain has TRBV7-9 and TRBJ2-7; either TRBD1 or TRBD2 may fit D (5 bases each). The V end was cut by 5 bases, the J end by 3 bases, with 14 bases between. The CDR3 totals 14 residues. Germline assignment: CDR1 SEHNR and CDR2 FQNEAQ (reference sequence). The CDR3, as DNA: TGTGCCAGCAGCCCAGTGGGACGGATCTACGAGCAGTACTTC. As protein: CASSPVGRIYEQYF.

This clonotype came up many times. The chain joins TRBV7-9 to TRBJ2-5, with TRBD1 matching over 8 bases. The ends lost 1 base at V and 1 base at J; junction bases unmatched: 5. The CDR3 runs 16 residues. Germline V gene data show CDR1 as SEHNR and CDR2 as FQNEAQ (reference sequence). The CDR3 DNA is TGTGCCAGCAGCTTAGGCAGACAGGGGCGCCAAGAGACCCAGTACTTC. This sequence encodes CASSLGRQGRQETQYF.

This clonotype was observed a handful of times. V is TRBV2 and J is TRBJ2-1, with D tentatively TRBD2 (5 bases). The V gene's germline CDR1 is SNHLY and CDR2 FYNNEI. This CDR3 has 14 residues. V lost 7 bases and J 7 bases, leaving 17 bases between the germline ends. CDR3 bases: TGTGCCAGCAAAACTAGTAGGCCGTGGAATGAGCAGTTCTTC. Residues: CASKTSRPWNEQFF.

This clonotype was picked up a small number of times. The chain employs TRBV7-8 and TRBJ1-5; unclear D gene. The CDR3 is 13 amino acids. Deletions cut 5 bases from V and 4 bases from J, with 9 bases between. Germline CDR1 and CDR2: SGHVS and FQNEAQ. The DNA for the CDR3 is TGTGCCAGCAGCGCGACCCATAATCAGCCCCAGCATTTT. Translated: CASSATHNQPQHF.

This clonotype was observed at least ten times. CDR3 sequence (DNA): TGTGCCAGTAGTTCCGACAGGGTATATCAAGAGACCCAGTACTTC. Amino acid sequence: CASSSDRVYQETQYF. The chain links TRBV19 to TRBJ2-5; 7 nucleotides agree with TRBD1. V dropped 5 bases and J dropped 2; count of bases not matched to a gene: 8. CDR1 and CDR2 from the germline V gene are LNHDA and SQIVND (reference sequence). The CDR3 sequence is 15 residues long.

The V gene is TRBV2, the J gene TRBJ1-4; D not resolved. From germline, CDR1 is SNHLY and CDR2 FYNNEI. The CDR3 contains 16 residues. The V end lost 6 bases, the J end lost 3 bases, and 17 bases lay between the germline ends. This chain's CDR3 is CASSAITRSSNEKLFF. CDR3 nucleotides: TGTGCCAGCAGCGCCATTACCCGGTCCTCTAATGAAAAACTGTTTTTT.

This clonotype was picked up a small number of times. The chain combines TRBV2 with TRBJ2-1; D remains unclear. The CDR3 spans 15 residues. Germline V gene data show CDR1 as SNHLY and CDR2 as FYNNEI. Trimming removed 7 bases at V and 5 bases at J, with 18 bases between. The CDR3 protein is CASILGGSRHNEQFF. CDR3 nucleotides: TGTGCCAGCATCTTGGGTGGGTCCAGACACAATGAGCAGTTCTTC. The full variable domain, completed using reference TRBV2 and TRBJ2-1, is EPEVTQTPSHQVTQMGQEVILRCVPISNHLYFYWYRQILGQKVEFLVSFYNNEISEKSEIFDDQFSVERPDGSNFTLKIRSTKLEDSAMYFCASILGGSRHNEQFFGPGTRLTVL.

A single count supports this clonotype. The chain is built from TRBV25-1 and TRBJ2-1, with 14 bases fitting TRBD2. Germline V CDR1 and CDR2: MGHDK, SYGVNS. The trim removed 7 bases at V and 6 bases at J, leaving 17 bases unmatched. The CDR3 consists of 19 residues. The CDR3 sequence: CASTKARGTSGRMVNEQFF. DNA for the CDR3: TGTGCCAGCACCAAGGCGAGAGGGACTAGCGGGAGAATGGTCAATGAGCAGTTCTTC.

At least ten counts were recorded for this clonotype. The chain uses TRBV6-6 and TRBJ2-5, with TRBD1 as a possible D gene (5 bases). The length of the CDR3 is 14 residues. V gave up 2 bases and J gave up 2 bases, with 9 bases separating them. Germline V gene data show CDR1 as MNHNY and CDR2 as SVGAGI (reference sequence). The CDR3 sequence is CASSYRQGQETQYF. For the CDR3, the DNA is TGTGCCAGCAGTTACAGGCAGGGACAAGAGACCCAGTACTTC.

The table lists this clonotype with a few counts. The chain employs TRBV12-3 or TRBV12-4 and TRBJ2-3; 8 bases fit TRBD2. With 6 bases clipped from V and 3 bases from J, the junction kept 8 bases outside the gene matches. The CDR3 consists of 15 residues. DNA of the CDR3: TGTGCCAGCAGCCTTAGCGGGGCCCCAACAGATACGCAGTATTTT. Its protein product is CASSLSGAPTDTQYF.

This chain uses TRBV7-9 with TRBJ2-1, with D uncertain. CDR1 is SEHNR, CDR2 FQNEAQ, per germline (reference sequence). V was clipped by 1 base and J by 10 bases, with 8 bases between them. This CDR3 region has 12 residues. The CDR3 reads CASSLVSPEQFF. CDR3 sequence (DNA): TGTGCCAGCAGCTTAGTATCGCCCGAGCAGTTCTTC.

This clonotype was seen more than once but under ten times. This sequence joins TRBV20-1 and TRBJ2-1; 12 bases agree with TRBD2. Unmatched junction bases numbered 7, after V lost 3 bases and J lost 7 bases. CDR1 is DFQATT, CDR2 SNEGSKA, per germline (reference sequence). The CDR3 is 15 residues long. The CDR3 is CSASALAGGGNEQFF. For the CDR3, the DNA is TGCAGTGCTAGCGCTCTAGCGGGAGGGGGGAATGAGCAGTTCTTC.

The chain joins TRBV24-1 to TRBJ2-3, with D possibly TRBD2 on 6 matching bases. Germline assignment: CDR1 KGHDR and CDR2 SFDVKD. This CDR3 contains 14 residues. The V end was cut by 5 bases, the J end by 0 bases, with 8 bases between. CDR3 nucleotide sequence: TGTGCCACCAGTGGGGGAGGCAGCACAGATACGCAGTATTTT. Its translation: CATSGGGSTDTQYF.

This clonotype was seen a few times. The rearrangement links TRBV6-5 to TRBJ2-2; D may be TRBD2 (6 bases). Trimming took off 0 bases at V and 6 bases at J, with 11 bases between the two ends. There are 15 residues in the CDR3. CDR1 is MNHEY, CDR2 SVGAGI, per germline. CDR3 nucleotides: TGTGCCAGCAGTTACTCCCAATCTAGCGCCGGGGAGCTGTTTTTT. It encodes CASSYSQSSAGELFF.

This chain joins TRBV5-6 and TRBJ1-2, with unresolved D. CDR3 size: 15 residues. Trimming removed 0 bases from V and 4 bases from J, with 13 bases in between. Per the germline V gene, CDR1 is SGHDT and CDR2 is YYEEEE. The CDR3 sequence is CASSLDSTSGYGYTF. The DNA for the CDR3 is TGTGCCAGCAGCTTGGACTCAACCAGCGGCTATGGCTACACCTTC. Variable domain in full (rest from reference TRBV5-6 and TRBJ1-2): DAGVTQSPTHLIKTRGQQVTLRCSPKSGHDTVSWYQQALGQGPQFIFQYYEEEERQRGNFPDRFSGHQFPNYSSELNVNALLLGDSALYLCASSLDSTSGYGYTFGSGTRLTVV.